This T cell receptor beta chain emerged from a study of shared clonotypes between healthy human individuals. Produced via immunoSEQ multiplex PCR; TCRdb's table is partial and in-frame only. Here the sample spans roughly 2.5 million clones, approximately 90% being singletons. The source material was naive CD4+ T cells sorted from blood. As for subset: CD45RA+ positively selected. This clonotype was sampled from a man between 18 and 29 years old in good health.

CDR3 nucleotide sequence: TGTGCCAGCAGCTCCGGGACCCTAAAAGAGACCCAGTACTTC. Translated: CASSSGTLKETQYF. The chain joins TRBV7-2 to TRBJ2-5; D might be TRBD1 or TRBD2, each matching 5 bases. Germline CDR1 reads SGHTA; CDR2 reads FQGNSA. V lost 4 bases, J lost 3 bases, and 12 bases lay in between. CDR3 size: 14 residues.